One and the same sample provided the 21 T cell receptor beta chains below, sequenced in a study of OX40 agonist ivuxolimab in advanced cancers. Generated by immunoSEQ multiplex PCR, the TCRdb table keeps only in-frame clones and is missing some. The table includes roughly 42,000 clones, under 95% detected once. This specimen was CD4+ or CD8+ T cells sorted from blood, taken in a trial of the OX40 agonist ivuxolimab. Every receptor here comes from an adult with an advanced solid tumor such as melanoma, head and neck, liver or kidney cancer.

The V gene is TRBV4-1, the J gene TRBJ2-5, with D perhaps matching TRBD2 (5 bases). Trimming cost V 0 bases and J 5 bases, with 16 bases left between them. Germline V gives CDR1 MGHRA, CDR2 YSYEKL. The CDR3 covers 16 residues. The CDR3 spells CASSQDDYQDWETQYF. CDR3 bases: TGCGCCAGCAGCCAAGACGACTACCAGGACTGGGAGACCCAGTACTTC.

V usage is TRBV27 and J usage is TRBJ2-7, with TRBD2 as a possible D gene (7 bases). The germline gives CDR1 MNHEY, CDR2 SMNVEV (reference sequence). Trimming cost V 8 bases and J 0 bases, with 11 bases left between them. This CDR3 region has 13 residues. For the CDR3, the DNA is TGTGCCAGCGGAGGGGGGGCCTCCTACGAGCAGTACTTC. It translates to CASGGGASYEQYF.

Here the CDR3 reads CASSYGLAGGPGEQYF. DNA for the CDR3: TGTGCCAGCAGCTACGGACTAGCGGGAGGGCCGGGGGAGCAGTACTTC. The rearrangement uses TRBV7-2 and TRBJ2-7, with TRBD2 matching 15 bases. The CDR3 totals 16 residues. V shed 4 bases, J shed 7 bases, and the junction held 8 bases outside the gene matches. Germline V gives CDR1 SGHTA, CDR2 FQGNSA. The variable domain in full, completed from reference TRBV7-2 and TRBJ2-7, reads GAGVSQSPSNKVTEKGKDVELRCDPISGHTALYWYRQSLGQGLEFLIYFQGNSAPDKSGLPSDRFSAERTGGSVSTLTIQRTQQEDSAVYLCASSYGLAGGPGEQYFGPGTRLTVT.

This chain joins TRBV18 and TRBJ2-2; the match to TRBD1 covers 8 bases. The germline gives CDR1 KGHSH, CDR2 LQKENI. J lost 5 bases, V lost 3 bases, and 8 bases had no gene match. The CDR3 extends over 16 amino acids. The chain's CDR3 is CASSPLDRVLTGELFF. CDR3 DNA: TGTGCCAGCTCACCTTTGGACAGGGTATTAACCGGGGAGCTGTTTTTT.

CDR3 nucleotides: TGTGCCAGTTACAGGGATCGTGTTACTGAAGCTTTCTTT. This encodes CASYRDRVTEAFF. The chain combines TRBV6-5 with TRBJ1-1; possible D gene TRBD1, 6 bases. The CDR3 is 13 residues long. Germline V gene sequence: CDR1 MNHEY, CDR2 SVGAGI. Between the trimmed V and J ends, which lost 9 bases and 5 bases, there was a span of 16 bases.

The chain employs TRBV7-8 and TRBJ2-1; TRBD1 is a possible D gene (6 bases). Germline V CDR1 and CDR2: SGHVS, FQNEAQ. The CDR3 runs 17 residues. Trimming stripped 0 bases from V and 1 base from J, with 13 bases between. CDR3: CASSLAHLTGSYNEQFF. CDR3 DNA: TGTGCCAGCAGCTTAGCGCATCTCACAGGGTCCTACAATGAGCAGTTCTTC.

The rearrangement links TRBV27 to TRBJ2-1; D is perhaps TRBD1 or TRBD2 (5 bases each). From germline, CDR1 is MNHEY and CDR2 SMNVEV (reference sequence). V dropped 7 bases and J dropped 6 bases, with 16 bases sitting between them. There are 14 residues in the CDR3. Here the CDR3 reads CASNRAGTVNEQFF. The CDR3 DNA is TGTGCCAGCAATAGGGCAGGGACGGTCAATGAGCAGTTCTTC.

This chain joins TRBV6-5 and TRBJ2-5; weak D call: TRBD1 (5 bases). V shed 8 bases and J shed 2 bases, with 15 bases lying between them. Germline V gene lookup returns CDR1 MNHEY and CDR2 SVGAGI. This CDR3 spans 14 amino acids. The DNA of the CDR3 is TGTGCCAGCGGGGCGGAAGGGGTACAAGAGACCCAGTACTTC. Translated, it gives CASGAEGVQETQYF.

The CDR3 loop reads CASSLPGVGQPQHF. CDR3 nucleotide sequence: TGTGCCAGCAGCCTTCCAGGAGTAGGTCAGCCCCAGCATTTT. The chain carries TRBV5-6 and TRBJ1-5; no definite D call. CDR1 SGHDT and CDR2 YYEEEE come from the germline V gene. CDR3 length: 14 residues. Deletions cut 4 bases from V and 6 bases from J, with 14 bases between.

This clone was observed a few times. This chain links TRBV10-3 with TRBJ2-7; no reliable D call. The CDR3 is made up of 12 amino acids. Trimming stripped 3 bases from V and 2 bases from J, with 5 bases between. Per the germline V gene, CDR1 is ENHRY and CDR2 is SYGVKD. The CDR3 DNA follows: TGTGCCATCAGTGACAGAGCCTACGAGCAGTACTTC. As protein: CAISDRAYEQYF.

CDR3 bases: TGTGCCAGCAGCGCCCCGGGGTGGTACGAGCAGTACTTC. Translating gives CASSAPGWYEQYF. The J gene is TRBJ2-7, the V gene TRBV6-1; D possibly corresponds to TRBD2 (5 bases). The CDR3 has 13 residues. Deletions cut 6 bases from V and 4 bases from J, with 13 bases between. CDR1 and CDR2 (germline): MNHNS, SASEGT.

V and J are TRBV7-9 and TRBJ1-4; the match to TRBD1 covers 7 bases. The CDR3 has 14 amino acids. Germline trimming cut 1 base from V and 7 bases from J; bases unmatched to any gene: 3. Per germline, CDR1 SEHNR and CDR2 FQNEAQ (reference sequence). CDR3: CASSLEGGGEKLFF. In nucleotides, the CDR3 is TGTGCCAGCAGCTTAGAAGGGGGCGGTGAAAAACTGTTTTTT. Combining the CDR3 with reference TRBV7-9 and TRBJ1-4 gives the whole variable domain DTGVSQNPRHKITKRGQNVTFRCDPISEHNRLYWYRQTLGQGPEFLTYFQNEAQLEKSRLLSDRFSAERPKGSFSTLEIQRTEQGDSAMYLCASSLEGGGEKLFFGSGTQLSVL.

This clone is medium-sized. The chain joins TRBV4-1 to TRBJ2-1; 8 bases agree with TRBD2. This CDR3 spans 15 amino acids. CDR1 MGHRA and CDR2 YSYEKL come from the germline V gene. J gave up 9 bases and V 1 base, and 8 bases lay outside the gene matches. Written as DNA, the CDR3 is TGCGCCAGCAGCCAAGGGGCTAGCGGGTCGGTTGAGCAGTTCTTC. Translated, it gives CASSQGASGSVEQFF.

The chain uses TRBV19 and TRBJ2-7; D not resolved. The CDR3 is 14 residues long. Trimming shortened V by 5 bases and J by 0 bases, and 11 bases separated the two germline ends. The germline V gene has CDR1 LNHDA and CDR2 SQIVND (reference sequence). CDR3: CASSPAEGSYEQYF. The DNA for the CDR3 is TGTGCCAGTAGTCCGGCAGAAGGCTCCTACGAGCAGTACTTC.

This rearrangement joins TRBV14 to TRBJ2-2; D gene unclear. The germline V gene has CDR1 SGHDN and CDR2 FVKESK. This CDR3 contains 13 residues. V lost 1 base, J lost 4 bases, and 4 bases lay in between. Written as DNA, the CDR3 is TGTGCCAGCAGCCAAGTCGGCACCGGGGAGCTGTTTTTT. Protein sequence: CASSQVGTGELFF.

The chain couples TRBV7-9 to TRBJ2-1, with TRBD2 as a possible D gene (6 bases). The CDR3 totals 15 residues. Germline values: CDR1 SEHNR, CDR2 FQNEAQ (reference sequence). V was shortened by 1 base and J by 2 bases, with 9 bases between the two germline ends. The chain's CDR3 is CASSLGGITYNEQFF. The CDR3 region has the DNA TGTGCCAGCAGCTTAGGCGGGATTACCTACAATGAGCAGTTCTTC.

This clone was counted once. V is TRBV30 and J is TRBJ1-2; no clear D gene. Trimming removed 0 bases at V and 5 bases at J, with 16 bases between. Germline CDR1 GTSNPN, CDR2 SVGIG (reference sequence). The CDR3 contains 15 residues. The CDR3 region has the DNA TGTGCCTGGAGTGTAGTTGTGGGGTTTGAATATGGCTACACCTTC. Amino acid sequence: CAWSVVVGFEYGYTF.

The J gene is TRBJ2-7, the V gene TRBV9, with D unresolved. Germline lookup yields CDR1 SGDLS and CDR2 YYNGEE. The CDR3 extends over 13 amino acids. V was trimmed by 0 bases and J by 2 bases, leaving 6 bases between them. The CDR3 region has the DNA TGTGCCAGCAGCGTAGGCCCACCCTACGAGCAGTACTTC. Translation gives CASSVGPPYEQYF.

The chain employs TRBV4-3 and TRBJ2-7; D is uncertain. CDR1 and CDR2 (germline): LGHNA, YSLEER. CDR3 length: 16 amino acids. Trimming stripped 4 bases from V and 5 bases from J, with 21 bases between. The CDR3 region is CASSPSWLTARDEQYF. The CDR3 nucleotides read TGCGCCAGCAGCCCTTCTTGGTTGACTGCTCGGGACGAGCAGTACTTC.

This clone was seen once. The chain recombines TRBV7-9 with TRBJ2-5; the D gene is possibly TRBD1 (6 bases). Germline CDR1 SEHNR, CDR2 FQNEAQ (reference sequence). The CDR3 consists of 15 residues. V lost 1 base, J lost 2 bases, and 11 bases lay in between. The CDR3 is CASSLVGTSQETQYF. In nucleotides, the CDR3 is TGTGCCAGCAGCTTAGTGGGGACATCTCAAGAGACCCAGTACTTC.

CDR3 nucleotide sequence: TGTGCCAGCATGGGCACCTTGGATGAGCAGTTCTTC. Encoded protein: CASMGTLDEQFF. This rearrangement joins TRBV6-6 to TRBJ2-1; D remains unclear. Trimming pared 7 bases from V and 8 bases from J, leaving 12 bases between. Germline CDR1 MNHNY, CDR2 SVGAGI (reference sequence). This CDR3 contains 12 residues.